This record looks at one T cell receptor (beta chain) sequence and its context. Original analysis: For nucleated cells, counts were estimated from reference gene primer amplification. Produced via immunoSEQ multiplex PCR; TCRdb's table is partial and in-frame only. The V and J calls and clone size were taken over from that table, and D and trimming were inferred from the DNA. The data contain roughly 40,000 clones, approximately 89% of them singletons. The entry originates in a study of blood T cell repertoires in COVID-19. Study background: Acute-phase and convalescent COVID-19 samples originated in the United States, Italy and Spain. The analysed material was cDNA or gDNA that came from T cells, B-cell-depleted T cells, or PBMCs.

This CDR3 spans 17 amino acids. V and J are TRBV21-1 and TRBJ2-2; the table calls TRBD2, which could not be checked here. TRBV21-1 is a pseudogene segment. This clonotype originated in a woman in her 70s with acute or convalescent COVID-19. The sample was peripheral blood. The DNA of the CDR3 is TGTGCCAGCAGCAATGTCCCTAGCGGGGACTGCACCGGGGAGCTGTTTTTT. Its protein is CASSNVPSGDCTGELFF.